This T cell receptor beta chain was obtained from a study of cytomegalovirus exposure and HLA in healthy donors. Whole-study context: In a later analysis, it was reported that the roughly 120 validation repertoires had been produced on the same platform as the 600 to 850 repertoires belonging to the first cohort.

This CDR3 has 13 amino acids. Germline V CDR1 and CDR2: SGHNT, YYREEE (reference sequence). Trimming took off 1 base at V and 1 base at J, with 5 bases between the two ends. Overall study results and limits: Investigators reported 150 to 200 TCR beta chains as tied to cytomegalovirus. Subsequent analysis revealed that first-cohort TCR clusters tended to co-occur in the 120 or so validation repertoires.

With regard to this clone: Its antigen is unidentified.

Here immunoSEQ multiplex PCR was the method, and the copy in TCRdb shows in-frame clones only, minus some. The table has tens of thousands of clones, roughly 96% seen once; the top ten hold over 2%. The donors formed part of the approximately 120-subject validation cohort, distinct from the roughly 620-subject first cohort. This receptor was obtained from a man aged 18 to 35 in good health and CMV-seronegative. The genes are TRBV5-4 and TRBJ1-1; the D is unclear. Sample: PBMCs. CDR3 coding DNA: TGTGCCAGCAGCTTGCCGGGGAACACTGAAGCTTTCTTT. Translation gives CASSLPGNTEAFF.